The entry below describes one TCR beta chain. In the authors' workflow: Amplification with reference gene primers provided the estimates of nucleated cell counts. TCRdb's copy holds only in-frame clones and misses some; the assay was immunoSEQ multiplex PCR. V and J calls and clone size are given by that table; D and trimming were obtained from the DNA. The table lists some 77,000 clones, roughly 79% of them singletons. The data originate from a study of blood T cell repertoires in COVID-19. In the study overall: Researchers got acute and convalescent COVID-19 samples from the United States, Italy and Spain. T cells, B-cell-depleted T cells, or PBMCs supplied cDNA or gDNA.

The CDR3 spans 16 residues. Germline loops: CDR1 LGHNA, CDR2 YNFKEQ. V trimming: 4 bases; J trimming: 8 bases; junction bases outside the gene matches: 10. The sample was peripheral blood. V usage is TRBV4-2 and J usage is TRBJ1-4, with 10 positions matching TRBD1. The receptor's source is a woman aged 70-85 years with acute or convalescent COVID-19. The DNA of the CDR3 is TGTGCCAGCAGCCCCGCGGTAGGGACAGGGGACGAAAAACTGTTTTTT. Its translation is CASSPAVGTGDEKLFF.